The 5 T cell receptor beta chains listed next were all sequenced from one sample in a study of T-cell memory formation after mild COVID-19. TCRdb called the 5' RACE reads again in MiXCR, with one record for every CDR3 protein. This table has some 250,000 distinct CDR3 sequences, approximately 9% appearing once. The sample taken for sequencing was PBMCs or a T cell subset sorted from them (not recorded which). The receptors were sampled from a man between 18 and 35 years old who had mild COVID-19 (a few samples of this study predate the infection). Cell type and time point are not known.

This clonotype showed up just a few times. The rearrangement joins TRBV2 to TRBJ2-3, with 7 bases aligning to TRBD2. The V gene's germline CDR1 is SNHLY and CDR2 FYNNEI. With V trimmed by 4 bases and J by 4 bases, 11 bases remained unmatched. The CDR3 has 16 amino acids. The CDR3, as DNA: TGTGCCAGCAGTGTACGCGGGGGAGAAATAGCAGATACGCAGTATTTT. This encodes CASSVRGGEIADTQYF.

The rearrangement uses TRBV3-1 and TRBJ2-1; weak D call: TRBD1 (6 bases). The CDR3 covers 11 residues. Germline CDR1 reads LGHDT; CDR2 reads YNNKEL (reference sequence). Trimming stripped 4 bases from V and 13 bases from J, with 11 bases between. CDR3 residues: CASSRGPSQFF. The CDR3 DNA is TGTGCCAGCAGCCGGGGGCCAAGCCAGTTCTTC.

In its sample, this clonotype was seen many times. The CDR3 nucleotides are TGTGCCAGCAGCCAAGACCACAGGGTGCAAGAGACCCAGTACTTC. Translation: CASSQDHRVQETQYF. The J gene is TRBJ2-5, the V gene TRBV3-1; TRBD1 might be the D (6 bases). Trimming removed 0 bases from V and 2 bases from J, with 10 bases in between. Looked up from germline, CDR1 is LGHDT and CDR2 is YNNKEL (reference sequence). The CDR3 contains 15 residues.

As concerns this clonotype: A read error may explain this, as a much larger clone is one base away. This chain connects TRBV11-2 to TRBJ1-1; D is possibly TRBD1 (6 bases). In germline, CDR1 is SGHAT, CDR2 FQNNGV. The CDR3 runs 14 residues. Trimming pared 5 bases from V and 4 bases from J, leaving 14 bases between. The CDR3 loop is CASSLHRDGTEAFF. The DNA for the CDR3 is TGTGCCAGCAGCCTCCACAGGGATGGCACTGAAGCTTTCTTT.

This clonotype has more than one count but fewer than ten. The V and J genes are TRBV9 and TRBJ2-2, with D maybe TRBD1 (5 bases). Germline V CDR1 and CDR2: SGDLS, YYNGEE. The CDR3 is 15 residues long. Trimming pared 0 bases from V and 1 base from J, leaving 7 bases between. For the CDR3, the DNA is TGTGCCAGCAGCGTAGGACAGCTGAACACCGGGGAGCTGTTTTTT. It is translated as CASSVGQLNTGELFF.